Each of the 2 T cell receptor beta chains below was sequenced from the same sample in a study of cytomegalovirus exposure and HLA in healthy donors. Primers for the PCR totalled 60 Vbeta and 13 Jbeta. The data were produced by immunoSEQ multiplex PCR, yet TCRdb's version contains in-frame clones alone and is incomplete. The data show about 130,000 clones, almost 85% seen once. Sequences were obtained from PBMCs. Source of these receptors: a boy younger than 10 in good health and CMV-seronegative.

CDR3 loop: CASSDPLTGKAFF. CDR3 nucleotides: TGTGCCAGCAGCGACCCCTTGACAGGGAAAGCTTTCTTT. The chain joins TRBV4-2 to TRBJ1-1, with TRBD1 identical over 7 bases. Germline assignment: CDR1 LGHNA and CDR2 YNFKEQ. The CDR3 extends over 13 amino acids. Trimming cost V 5 bases and J 9 bases; bases outside gene matches: 9.

As concerns this clone: One end of the junction fails to match germline, which may point to a read error. The chain links TRBV7-9 to TRBJ2-2, with 12 bases lining up with TRBD2. Germline values: CDR1 SEHNR, CDR2 FQNEAQ (reference sequence). The CDR3 has 17 residues. The CDR3 DNA sequence: TGTTCCAGCAGCTTAGGACTAGCGGGAACCCGAACCGGGGAGCTGTTTTTT. Its protein product is CSSSLGLAGTRTGELFF.